This is a list of T cell receptor beta chains from one sample in a study of persistence of HIV-infected CD4 T cells. TCRdb's table, derived via immunoSEQ multiplex PCR, lists solely in-frame clones and lacks some. The table includes 35,000 to 45,000 clones, approximately 88% detected once. What these receptors recognize is not known. This specimen was CD4+ T cells sorted from PBMCs after roughly 19-hour stimulation, taken from a patient who received antiretroviral therapy. These receptors all come from an adult man with HIV who was CMV-seropositive. Each CDR3 is given with its conserved first and last residue. The D gene is left open where the match is weak.

V	length	D	CDR3
TRBV27	14	TRBD1	CASRRGRTPTEAFF
TRBV30	13	NA	CAWSGGTNEKLFF
TRBV6-5	13	TRBD2	CASRTSGYNEQFF
TRBV27	15	NA	CASSLTPRGNTEAFF
TRBV29-1	13	TRBD1	CSVLTGGNQPQHF
TRBV4-1	13	NA	CASSQATGLGYTF
TRBV19	16	NA	CASSKIAGGSNQPQHF
TRBV12-3/TRBV12-4	12	NA	CASSLGRNTIYF
TRBV6-1	15	NA	CASSEGPNYKNIQYF
TRBV27	17	NA	CASSLWGRQEANYGYTF
TRBV29-1	16	NA	CSVDPIRGSGANVLTF
TRBV15	17	NA	CATSRSPGHPFYNEQFF
TRBV5-1	18	NA	CASSPLGGRMLSGNTIYF
TRBV27	16	TRBD1	CASSLQTGAVQETQYF
TRBV6-5	13	NA	CASRGQFFYEQYF
TRBV29-1	19	TRBD1	CSVVGDLGQGAEGFHEQYF
TRBV4-1	13	NA	CASSQEPTYEQYF
TRBV6-5	15	NA	CASRLTGISNQPQHF
TRBV5-5	13	NA	CASSPGSPYEQYF
TRBV5-1	16	TRBD1	CASSFDLGQGYTEAFF
TRBV30	14	NA	CAWSKEFGNQPQHF
TRBV6-1	16	NA	CASSEKLGTLNQPQHF
TRBV27	13	NA	CASSLRQSYEQYF
TRBV4-2	15	NA	CASSQGVQGNTEAFF
TRBV5-4	15	NA	CASSPASGPSYEQYF
TRBV4-1	16	TRBD2	CASSRNGGVSTDTQYF
TRBV5-6	15	NA	CASSPFSREGETQYF
TRBV21-1	14	NA	CASSKANSNQPQHF
TRBV10-3	14	NA	CAISGAGADQPQHF
TRBV7-8	17	TRBD1	CASSLIRQGSSYNEQFF
TRBV5-1	12	NA	CASSSMQETQYF
TRBV27	15	NA	CASSLTGEVYNEQFF
TRBV9	14	NA	CASSVGVGTDTQYF
TRBV3-1/TRBV3-2	15	TRBD1	CASSQTLDRAYGYTF
TRBV10-3	14	TRBD1	CAIRGGQGLETQYF
TRBV4-1	14	NA	CASSQRRVTGELFF
TRBV30	13	NA	CAWSNRAGYEQYF
TRBV10-3	19	NA	CAISPKPTGVKATNEKLFF